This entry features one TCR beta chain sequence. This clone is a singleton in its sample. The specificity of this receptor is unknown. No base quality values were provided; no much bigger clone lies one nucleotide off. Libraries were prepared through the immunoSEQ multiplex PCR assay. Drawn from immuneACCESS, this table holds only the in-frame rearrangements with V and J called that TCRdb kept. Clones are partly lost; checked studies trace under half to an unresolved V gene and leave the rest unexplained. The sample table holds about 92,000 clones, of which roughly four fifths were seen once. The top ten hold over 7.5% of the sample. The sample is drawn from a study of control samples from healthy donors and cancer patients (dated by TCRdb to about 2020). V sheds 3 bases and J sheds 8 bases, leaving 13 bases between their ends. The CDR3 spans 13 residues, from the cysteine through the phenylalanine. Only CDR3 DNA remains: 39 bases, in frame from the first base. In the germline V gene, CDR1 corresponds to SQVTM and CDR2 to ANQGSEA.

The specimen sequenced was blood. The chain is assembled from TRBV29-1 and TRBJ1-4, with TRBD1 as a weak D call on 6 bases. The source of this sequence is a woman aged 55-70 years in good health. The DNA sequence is TGCAGCGTTGAGGGGGCGCGGGGGGAAAAACTGTTTTTT. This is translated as CSVEGARGEKLFF. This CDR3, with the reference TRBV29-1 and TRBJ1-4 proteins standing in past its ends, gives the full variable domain SAVISQKPSRDICQRGTSLTIQCQVDSQVTMMFWYRQQPGQSLTLIATANQGSEATYESGFVIDKFPISRPNLTFSTLTVSNMSPEDSSIYLCSVEGARGEKLFFGSGTQLSVL.